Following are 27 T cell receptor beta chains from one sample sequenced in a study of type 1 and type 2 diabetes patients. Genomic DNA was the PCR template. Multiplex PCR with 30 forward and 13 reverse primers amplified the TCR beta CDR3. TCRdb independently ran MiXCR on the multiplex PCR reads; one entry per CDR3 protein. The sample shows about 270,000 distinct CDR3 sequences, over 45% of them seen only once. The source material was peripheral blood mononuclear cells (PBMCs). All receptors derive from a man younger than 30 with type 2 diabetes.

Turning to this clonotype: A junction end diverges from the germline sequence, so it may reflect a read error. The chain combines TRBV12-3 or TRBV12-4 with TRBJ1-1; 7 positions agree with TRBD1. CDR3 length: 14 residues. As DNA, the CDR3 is TGTGCCGGCAGCCAGACAGGGCCGAACACTGAAGCTTTCTTT. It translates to CAGSQTGPNTEAFF.

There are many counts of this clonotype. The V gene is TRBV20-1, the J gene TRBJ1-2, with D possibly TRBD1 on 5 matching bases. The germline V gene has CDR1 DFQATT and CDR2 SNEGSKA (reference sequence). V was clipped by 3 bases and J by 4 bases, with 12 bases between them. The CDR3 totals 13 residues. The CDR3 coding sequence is TGCAGTGCTAGTGAAGGGGACCTCTATGGCTACACCTTC. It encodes CSASEGDLYGYTF.

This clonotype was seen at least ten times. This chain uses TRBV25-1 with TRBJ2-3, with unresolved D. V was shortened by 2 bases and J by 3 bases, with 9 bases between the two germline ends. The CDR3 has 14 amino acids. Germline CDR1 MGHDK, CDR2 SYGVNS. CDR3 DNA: TGTGCCAGCAGTGAAGATTCAAGAACAGATACGCAGTATTTT. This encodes CASSEDSRTDTQYF.

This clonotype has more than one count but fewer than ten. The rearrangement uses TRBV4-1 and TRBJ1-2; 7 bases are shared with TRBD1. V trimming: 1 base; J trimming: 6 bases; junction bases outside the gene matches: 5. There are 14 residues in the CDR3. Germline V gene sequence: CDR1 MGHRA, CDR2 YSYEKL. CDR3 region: CASSQGTGWDGYTF. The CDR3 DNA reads TGCGCCAGCAGCCAAGGGACAGGATGGGATGGCTACACCTTC.

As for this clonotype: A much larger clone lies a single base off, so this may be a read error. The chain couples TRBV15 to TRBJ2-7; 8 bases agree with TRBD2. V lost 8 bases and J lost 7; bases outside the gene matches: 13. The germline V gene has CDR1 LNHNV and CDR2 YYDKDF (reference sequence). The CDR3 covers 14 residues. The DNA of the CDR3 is TGTGCCACCGAGGGACTAGGGGGGTACAATGAGCAGTACTTC. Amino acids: CATEGLGGYNEQYF.

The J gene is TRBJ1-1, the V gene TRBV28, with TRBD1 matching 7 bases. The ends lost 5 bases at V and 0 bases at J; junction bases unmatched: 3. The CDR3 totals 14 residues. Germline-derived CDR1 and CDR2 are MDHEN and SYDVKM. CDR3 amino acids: CASSRGGMNTEAFF. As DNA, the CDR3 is TGTGCCAGCAGTCGAGGGGGCATGAACACTGAAGCTTTCTTT.

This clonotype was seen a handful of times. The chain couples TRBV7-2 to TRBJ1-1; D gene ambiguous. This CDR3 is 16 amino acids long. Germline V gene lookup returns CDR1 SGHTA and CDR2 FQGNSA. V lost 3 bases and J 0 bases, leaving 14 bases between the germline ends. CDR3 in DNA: TGTGCCAGCAGCTTCTCTAATACCCTCATGAACACTGAAGCTTTCTTT. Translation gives CASSFSNTLMNTEAFF.

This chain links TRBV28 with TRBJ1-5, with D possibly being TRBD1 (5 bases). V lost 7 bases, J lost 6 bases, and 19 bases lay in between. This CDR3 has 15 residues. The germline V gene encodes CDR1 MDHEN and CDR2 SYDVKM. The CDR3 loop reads CASTDVGPRGQPQHF. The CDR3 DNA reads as TGTGCCAGCACCGACGTGGGACCCCGTGGTCAGCCCCAGCATTTT.

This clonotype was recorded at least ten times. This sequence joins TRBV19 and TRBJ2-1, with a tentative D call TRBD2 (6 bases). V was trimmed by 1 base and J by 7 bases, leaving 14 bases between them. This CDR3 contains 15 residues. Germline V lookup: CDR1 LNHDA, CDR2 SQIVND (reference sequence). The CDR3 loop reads CASSIVGSFGNEQFF. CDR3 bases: TGTGCCAGTAGTATAGTCGGGAGTTTCGGAAATGAGCAGTTCTTC.

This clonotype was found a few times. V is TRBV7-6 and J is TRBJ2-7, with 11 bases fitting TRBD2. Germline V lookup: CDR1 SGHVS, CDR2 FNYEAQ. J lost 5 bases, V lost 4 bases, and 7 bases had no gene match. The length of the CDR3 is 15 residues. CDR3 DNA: TGTGCCAGCAGCTCGAGACTAGCGGGACTCCACGAGCAGTACTTC. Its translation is CASSSRLAGLHEQYF. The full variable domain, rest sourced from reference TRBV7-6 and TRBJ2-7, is GAGVSQSPRYKVTKRGQDVALRCDPISGHVSLYWYRQALGQGPEFLTYFNYEAQQDKSGLPNDRFSAERPEGSISTLTIQRTEQRDSAMYRCASSSRLAGLHEQYFGPGTRLTVT.

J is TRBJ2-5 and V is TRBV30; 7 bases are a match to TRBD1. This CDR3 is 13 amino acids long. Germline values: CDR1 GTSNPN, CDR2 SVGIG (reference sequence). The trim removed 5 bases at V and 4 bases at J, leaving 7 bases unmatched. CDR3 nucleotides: TGTGCCTGGGAGACAGGGTCTGGAGAGACCCAGTACTTC. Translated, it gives CAWETGSGETQYF.

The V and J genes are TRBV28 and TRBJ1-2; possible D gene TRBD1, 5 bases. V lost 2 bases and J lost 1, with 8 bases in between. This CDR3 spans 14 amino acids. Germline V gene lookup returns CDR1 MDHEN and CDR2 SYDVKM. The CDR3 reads CASSLPGFNYGYTF. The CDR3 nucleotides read TGTGCCAGCAGTTTACCAGGGTTTAACTATGGCTACACCTTC.

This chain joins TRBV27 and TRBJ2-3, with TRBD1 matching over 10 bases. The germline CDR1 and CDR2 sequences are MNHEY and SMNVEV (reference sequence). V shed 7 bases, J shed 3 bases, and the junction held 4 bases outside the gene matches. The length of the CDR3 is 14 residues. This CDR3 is CASTWTGGTDTQYF. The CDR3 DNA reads TGTGCCAGCACCTGGACAGGGGGGACAGATACGCAGTATTTT.

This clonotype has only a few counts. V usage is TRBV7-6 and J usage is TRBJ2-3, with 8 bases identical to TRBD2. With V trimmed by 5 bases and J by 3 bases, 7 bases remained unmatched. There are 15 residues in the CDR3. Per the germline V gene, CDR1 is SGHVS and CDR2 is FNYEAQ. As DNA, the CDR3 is TGTGCCAGCAGCGCCATAGCGGGAATTACAGATACGCAGTATTTT. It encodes CASSAIAGITDTQYF.

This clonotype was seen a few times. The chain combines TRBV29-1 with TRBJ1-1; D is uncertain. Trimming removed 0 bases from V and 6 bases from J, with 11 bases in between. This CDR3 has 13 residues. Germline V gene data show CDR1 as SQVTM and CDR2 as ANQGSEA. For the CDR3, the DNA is TGCAGCGTTGAAGATCAGGACGGTCCTGAAGCTTTCTTT. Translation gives CSVEDQDGPEAFF.

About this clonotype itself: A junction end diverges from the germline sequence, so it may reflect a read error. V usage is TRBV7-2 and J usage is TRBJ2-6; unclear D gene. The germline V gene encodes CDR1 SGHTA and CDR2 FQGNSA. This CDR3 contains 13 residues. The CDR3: CASCNSEANVLTF. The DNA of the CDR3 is TGTGCCAGCTGCAACTCTGAGGCCAACGTCCTGACTTTC.

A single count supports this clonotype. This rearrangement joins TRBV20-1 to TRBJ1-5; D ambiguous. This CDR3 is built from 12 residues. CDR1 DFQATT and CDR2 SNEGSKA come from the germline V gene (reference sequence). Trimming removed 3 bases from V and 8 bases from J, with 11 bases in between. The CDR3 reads CSASEALEPQHF. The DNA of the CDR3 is TGCAGTGCTAGCGAGGCTTTGGAGCCCCAGCATTTT.

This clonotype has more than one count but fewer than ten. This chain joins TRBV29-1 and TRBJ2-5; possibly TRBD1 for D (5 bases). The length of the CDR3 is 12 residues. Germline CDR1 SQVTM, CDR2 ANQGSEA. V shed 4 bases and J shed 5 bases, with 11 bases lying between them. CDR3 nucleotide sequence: TGCAGCGTTGCTCAGGGCAGGGAGACCCAGTACTTC. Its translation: CSVAQGRETQYF. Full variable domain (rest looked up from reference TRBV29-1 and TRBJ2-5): SAVISQKPSRDICQRGTSLTIQCQVDSQVTMMFWYRQQPGQSLTLIATANQGSEATYESGFVIDKFPISRPNLTFSTLTVSNMSPEDSSIYLCSVAQGRETQYFGPGTRLLVL.

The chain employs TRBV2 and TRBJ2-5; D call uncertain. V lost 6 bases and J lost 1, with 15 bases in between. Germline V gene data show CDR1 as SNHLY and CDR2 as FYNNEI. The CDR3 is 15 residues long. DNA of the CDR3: TGTGCCAGCAGCCCCCTGATGGGGTTCCAAGAGACCCAGTACTTC. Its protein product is CASSPLMGFQETQYF.

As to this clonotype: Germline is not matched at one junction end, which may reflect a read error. CDR3 protein: CASSEMAGGHYEQYF. The CDR3 nucleotides read TGTGCCAGCAGTGAAATGGCTGGGGGCCACTACGAGCAGTACTTC. This chain uses TRBV10-3 with TRBJ2-7; possible D gene TRBD1, 6 bases. This CDR3 has 15 residues. Germline lookup yields CDR1 ENHRY and CDR2 SYGVKD.

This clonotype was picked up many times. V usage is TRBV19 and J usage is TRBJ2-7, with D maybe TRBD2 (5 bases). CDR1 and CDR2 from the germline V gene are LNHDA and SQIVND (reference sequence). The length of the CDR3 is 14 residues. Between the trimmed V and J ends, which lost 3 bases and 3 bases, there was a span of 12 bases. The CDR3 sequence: CASSIVSGGYEQYF. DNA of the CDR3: TGTGCCAGTAGTATCGTCAGCGGAGGCTACGAGCAGTACTTC.

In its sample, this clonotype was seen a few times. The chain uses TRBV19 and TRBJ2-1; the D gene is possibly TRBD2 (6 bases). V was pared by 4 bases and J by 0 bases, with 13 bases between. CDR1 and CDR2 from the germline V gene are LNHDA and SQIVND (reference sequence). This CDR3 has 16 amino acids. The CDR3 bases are TGTGCCAGTAGTACGGGACTTTTTAGCTCCTACAATGAGCAGTTCTTC. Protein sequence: CASSTGLFSSYNEQFF.

The DNA for the CDR3 is TGTGCCAGCGAGGGCAGCTTTATAGGAGAGCAGTACTTC. This translates into CASEGSFIGEQYF. The chain joins TRBV2 to TRBJ2-7; a possible D gene is TRBD2 (5 bases). This CDR3 has 13 amino acids. The germline gives CDR1 SNHLY, CDR2 FYNNEI. Trimming took off 8 bases at V and 7 bases at J, with 18 bases between the two ends.

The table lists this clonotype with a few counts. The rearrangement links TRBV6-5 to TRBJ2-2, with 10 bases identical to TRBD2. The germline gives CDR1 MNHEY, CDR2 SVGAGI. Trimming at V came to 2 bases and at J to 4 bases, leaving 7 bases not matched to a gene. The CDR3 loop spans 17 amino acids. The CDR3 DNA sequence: TGTGCCAGCAGTTACGGGAGCGGGAGGGCCGGCACCGGGGAGCTGTTTTTT. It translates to CASSYGSGRAGTGELFF.

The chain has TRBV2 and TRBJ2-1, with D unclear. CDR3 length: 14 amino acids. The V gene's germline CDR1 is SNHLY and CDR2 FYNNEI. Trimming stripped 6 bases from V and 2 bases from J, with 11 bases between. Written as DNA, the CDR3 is TGTGCCAGCAGGACCCAGCCCCCCTACAATGAGCAGTTCTTC. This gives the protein CASRTQPPYNEQFF.

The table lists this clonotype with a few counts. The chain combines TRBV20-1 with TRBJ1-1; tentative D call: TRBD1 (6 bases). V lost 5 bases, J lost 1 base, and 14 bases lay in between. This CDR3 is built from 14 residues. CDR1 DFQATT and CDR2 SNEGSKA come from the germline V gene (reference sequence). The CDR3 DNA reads TGCAGTGCTGCTCTCCTGGGACAGAACACTGAAGCTTTCTTT. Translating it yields CSAALLGQNTEAFF.

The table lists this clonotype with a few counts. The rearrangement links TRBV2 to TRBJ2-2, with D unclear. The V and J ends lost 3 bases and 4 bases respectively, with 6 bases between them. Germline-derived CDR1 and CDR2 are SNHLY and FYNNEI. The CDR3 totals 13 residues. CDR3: CASSDGSTGELFF. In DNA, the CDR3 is TGTGCCAGCAGTGACGGATCCACCGGGGAGCTGTTTTTT.